This T cell receptor (beta chain) is from a study of technical replicates of blood from a few donors. Measured with immunoSEQ multiplex PCR; TCRdb has only the in-frame clones, and not every one. Of over 50,000 clones listed, about 95% are singletons. The CDR3 has 18 amino acids. V was shortened by 5 bases and J by 0 bases, with 19 bases between the two germline ends. In germline, CDR1 is KGHSH, CDR2 LQKENI. Source material: T cells isolated from PBMCs. V and J are TRBV18 and TRBJ1-4; D is perhaps TRBD1 (5 bases). The receptor's source is a human donor in good health. In nucleotides, the CDR3 is TGTGCCAGCTCATCACTATTCCCTCAAGGGGCAACTAATGAAAAACTGTTTTTT. Its translation: CASSSLFPQGATNEKLFF.